Here is one TCR beta chain with its context. This may arise from a read error, as a much more abundant clone is one base away. The germline V gene has CDR1 SGHTA and CDR2 FQGNSA. The CDR3 covers 13 residues. V lost 1 base, J lost 3 bases, and 6 bases lay in between. These data originate in a study of T-cell reconstitution after alpha-beta-depleted transplantation in children. Unique molecular identifiers were built into the TCRbeta library. TCRdb called the PCR reads again in MiXCR, with one record for every CDR3 protein. Of about 610,000 distinct CDR3 sequences in the sample, 10% were seen once. The material sequenced was PBMCs from the stem cell graft donor, taken from the stem cell graft. This chain connects TRBV7-2 to TRBJ1-1; D uncertain. This receptor was identified in a human donor who donated a stem cell graft to a child with acute myeloid leukemia. CDR3 sequence: CASSLGLDTEAFF. The CDR3 DNA reads TGTGCCAGCAGCTTAGGGCTGGACACTGAAGCTTTCTTT.